These 11 T cell receptor beta chains share one sample of origin, sequenced in a study of CD8 T cells in ankylosing spondylitis (TCRdb year 2017). Study-wide conclusions, independent of this receptor: A TCR beta motif of eight highly homologous amino acid variants appeared characteristic of blood from ankylosing spondylitis patients.

Their specific antigens are unknown. Library prep was done by 5' RACE. For sequencing, an Illumina HiSeq 2500 was employed. Using fastp trimming at Q25 and MiXCR clonotype assembly, TCRdb reanalyzed the public sequencing data and kept in-frame beta chains. Every distinct CDR3 protein forms one entry, paired with its most common genes and DNA. This sample is represented by some 840,000 distinct CDR3 sequences; approximately 12% of them were singletons. The biggest ten clones account for 0.45% to 0.6% of the sample. Sequencing input: blood, either unsorted or a sorted T cell fraction (not recorded which). These receptors all come from a male donor with ankylosing spondylitis.

The table lists this clonotype with a few counts. This chain connects TRBV20-1 to TRBJ2-3, with TRBD2 matching 8 bases. The V gene end was trimmed by 3 bases and the J gene end by 4 bases; junction bases not matched to a gene: 6. Germline V gives CDR1 DFQATT, CDR2 SNEGSKA (reference sequence). The CDR3 length is 14 residues. The CDR3 is CSASFGGASDTQYF. CDR3 sequence (DNA): TGCAGTGCTAGTTTCGGGGGGGCGTCAGATACGCAGTATTTT.

There are many counts of this clonotype. The chain links TRBV4-3 to TRBJ1-2; D gene ambiguous. The V gene lost 4 bases and the J gene lost 0 bases, with 15 bases spanning the gap. Germline V gives CDR1 LGHNA, CDR2 YSLEER. CDR3 size: 16 residues. For the CDR3, the DNA is TGCGCCAGCAGCCGAGACACGGTATCGTCTAACTATGGCTACACCTTC. The encoded protein is CASSRDTVSSNYGYTF.

This clonotype was seen more than once but under ten times. The chain is built from TRBV27 and TRBJ1-1; no clear D. Trimming shortened V by 8 bases and J by 4 bases, and 14 bases separated the two germline ends. Germline CDR1 MNHEY, CDR2 SMNVEV (reference sequence). The CDR3 runs to 13 residues. The CDR3 is CASSLEVATEAFF. For the CDR3, the DNA is TGTGCCAGCTCCTTAGAGGTTGCCACTGAAGCTTTCTTT.

This clonotype was observed a handful of times. The V and J genes are TRBV7-3 and TRBJ2-2; TRBD2 is a possible D gene (7 bases). Germline V gene sequence: CDR1 SGHTA, CDR2 FQGTGA. The V and J ends lost 0 bases and 8 bases respectively, with 13 bases between them. The CDR3 is 15 residues long. The CDR3 sequence is CASSLTPGGPGELFF. In DNA, the CDR3 is TGTGCCAGCAGCTTAACCCCCGGGGGGCCTGGGGAGCTGTTTTTT.

The V and J genes are TRBV7-2 and TRBJ2-3, with 7 bases that match TRBD2. The ends lost 7 bases at V and 6 bases at J; junction bases unmatched: 13. The CDR3 sequence is 15 residues long. CDR1 and CDR2 from the germline V gene are SGHTA and FQGNSA. Here the CDR3 reads CASTPGTIGSDTQYF. The CDR3 DNA is TGTGCCAGCACCCCCGGGACTATAGGCTCCGATACGCAGTATTTT. The complete variable domain, with remaining parts taken from reference TRBV7-2 and TRBJ2-3, reads GAGVSQSPSNKVTEKGKDVELRCDPISGHTALYWYRQSLGQGLEFLIYFQGNSAPDKSGLPSDRFSAERTGGSVSTLTIQRTQQEDSAVYLCASTPGTIGSDTQYFGPGTRLTVL.

This clonotype was observed a few times. This rearrangement joins TRBV7-3 to TRBJ2-1; 7 nucleotides line up with TRBD2. CDR1 is SGHTA and CDR2 is FQGTGA in the germline V gene. CDR3 length equals 15 residues. The V segment lost 7 bases and the J segment 3 bases; nucleotides outside the gene matches: 9. The chain's CDR3 is CASTVTSDHYNEQFF. The CDR3 DNA reads as TGTGCCAGCACCGTTACTAGCGACCACTACAATGAGCAGTTCTTC.

V usage is TRBV4-2 and J usage is TRBJ2-2; TRBD2 agrees at 14 bases. Germline V gene lookup returns CDR1 LGHNA and CDR2 YNFKEQ. This CDR3 region has 18 residues. Germline trimming cut 4 bases from V and 6 bases from J; bases unmatched to any gene: 10. The CDR3 DNA is TGTGCCAGCAGCCGTGGACTAGCGGGAGGACTAAGACCCGGGGAGCTGTTTTTT. Translation: CASSRGLAGGLRPGELFF.

A few counts support this clonotype. The chain has TRBV20-1 and TRBJ2-7; tentatively, D is TRBD1 (5 bases). This CDR3 contains 15 residues. Germline loops: CDR1 DFQATT, CDR2 SNEGSKA (reference sequence). V dropped 0 bases and J dropped 2 bases, with 14 bases sitting between them. CDR3 DNA sequence: TGCAGTGCTAGAGATCATAGGACAAGTGCCTACGAGCAGTACTTC. Its translation: CSARDHRTSAYEQYF.

This clonotype was counted ten times or more. The chain couples TRBV7-2 to TRBJ2-1; D is unclear. V lost 5 bases to trimming and J lost 9 bases, with 8 bases between them. The germline V gene encodes CDR1 SGHTA and CDR2 FQGNSA. The CDR3 sequence is 11 residues long. The CDR3, as DNA: TGTGCCAGCAGCCCGCTCGCTGAGCAGTTCTTC. Protein: CASSPLAEQFF.

The rearrangement links TRBV20-1 to TRBJ2-7; TRBD2 matches 7 bases. The CDR3 consists of 15 residues. V was pared by 3 bases and J by 0 bases, with 8 bases of the junction left unmatched. In germline, CDR1 is DFQATT, CDR2 SNEGSKA (reference sequence). The CDR3 DNA sequence: TGCAGTGCTAGGCCCATCGGGAGGAGCTCCTACGAGCAGTACTTC. Amino acid sequence: CSARPIGRSSYEQYF.

This clonotype was observed at least ten times. The chain links TRBV29-1 to TRBJ1-2; no clear D gene. The CDR3 covers 12 residues. Germline CDR1 and CDR2: SQVTM and ANQGSEA. Trimming removed 7 bases from V and 3 bases from J, with 12 bases in between. This CDR3 is CSAGDPDYGYTF. CDR3 sequence (DNA): TGCAGCGCCGGGGATCCAGACTATGGCTACACCTTC. The entire variable domain, with the rest obtained from reference TRBV29-1 and TRBJ1-2, is as follows: SAVISQKPSRDICQRGTSLTIQCQVDSQVTMMFWYRQQPGQSLTLIATANQGSEATYESGFVIDKFPISRPNLTFSTLTVSNMSPEDSSIYLCSAGDPDYGYTFGSGTRLTVV.